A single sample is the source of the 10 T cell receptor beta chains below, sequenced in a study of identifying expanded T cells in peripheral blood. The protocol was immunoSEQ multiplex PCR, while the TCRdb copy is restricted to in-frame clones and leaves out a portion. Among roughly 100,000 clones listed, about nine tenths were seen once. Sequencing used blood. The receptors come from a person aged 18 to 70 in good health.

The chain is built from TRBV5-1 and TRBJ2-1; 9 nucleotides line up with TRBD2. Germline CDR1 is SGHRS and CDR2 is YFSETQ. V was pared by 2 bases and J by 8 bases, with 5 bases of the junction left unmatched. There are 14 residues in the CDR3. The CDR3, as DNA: TGCGCCAGCAGCTTTAGCGGGGGCGGGGATGAGCAGTTCTTC. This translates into CASSFSGGGDEQFF. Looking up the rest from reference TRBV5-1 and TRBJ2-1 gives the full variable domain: KAGVTQTPRYLIKTRGQQVTLSCSPISGHRSVSWYQQTPGQGLQFLFEYFSETQRNKGNFPGRFSGRQFSNSRSEMNVSTLELGDSALYLCASSFSGGGDEQFFGPGTRLTVL.

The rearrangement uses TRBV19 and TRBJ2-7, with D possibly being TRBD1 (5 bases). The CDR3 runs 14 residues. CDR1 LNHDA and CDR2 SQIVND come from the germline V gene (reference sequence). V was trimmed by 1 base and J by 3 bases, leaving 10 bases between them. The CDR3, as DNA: TGTGCCAGTAGTATAGTTTGGGGCCGCTACGAGCAGTACTTC. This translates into CASSIVWGRYEQYF.

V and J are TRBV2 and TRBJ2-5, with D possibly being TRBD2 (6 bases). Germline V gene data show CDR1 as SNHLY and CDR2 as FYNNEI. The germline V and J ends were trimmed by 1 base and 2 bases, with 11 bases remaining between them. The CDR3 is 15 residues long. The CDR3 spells CASSEGTIKQETQYF. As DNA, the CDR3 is TGTGCCAGCAGTGAAGGGACTATAAAACAAGAGACCCAGTACTTC.

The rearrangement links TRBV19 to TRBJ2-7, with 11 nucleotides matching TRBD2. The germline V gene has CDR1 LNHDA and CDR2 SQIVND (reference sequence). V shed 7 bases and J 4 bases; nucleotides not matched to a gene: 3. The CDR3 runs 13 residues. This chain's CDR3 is CASIAGGPYEQYF. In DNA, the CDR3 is TGTGCCAGTATAGCGGGAGGGCCTTACGAGCAGTACTTC.

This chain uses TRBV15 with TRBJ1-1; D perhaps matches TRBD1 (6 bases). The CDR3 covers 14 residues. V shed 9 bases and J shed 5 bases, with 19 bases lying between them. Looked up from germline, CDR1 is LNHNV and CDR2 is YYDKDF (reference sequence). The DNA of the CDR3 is TGTGCCACTCTCCGGGGGCAATACGATACTGAAGCTTTCTTT. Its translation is CATLRGQYDTEAFF.

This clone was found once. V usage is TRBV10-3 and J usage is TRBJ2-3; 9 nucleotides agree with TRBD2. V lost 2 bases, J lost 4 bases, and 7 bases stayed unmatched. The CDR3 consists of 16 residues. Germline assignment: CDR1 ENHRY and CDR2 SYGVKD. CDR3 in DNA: TGTGCCATCAGTGAGGGGCGAGCGGGAGGCTCAGATACGCAGTATTTT. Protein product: CAISEGRAGGSDTQYF.

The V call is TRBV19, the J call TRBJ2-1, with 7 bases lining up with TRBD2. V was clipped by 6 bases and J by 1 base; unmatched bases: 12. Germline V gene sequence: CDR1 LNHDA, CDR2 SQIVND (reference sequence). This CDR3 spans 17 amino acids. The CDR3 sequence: CASSQGGRERSYNEQFF. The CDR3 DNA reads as TGTGCCAGTAGCCAGGGTGGGCGGGAGAGGTCCTACAATGAGCAGTTCTTC.

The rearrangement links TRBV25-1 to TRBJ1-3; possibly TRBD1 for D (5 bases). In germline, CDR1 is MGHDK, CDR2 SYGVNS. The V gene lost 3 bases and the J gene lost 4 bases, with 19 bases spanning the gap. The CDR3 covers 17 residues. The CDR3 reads CASSDLPPGPRGNTIYF. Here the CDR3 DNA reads TGTGCCAGCAGTGATTTGCCACCGGGACCGAGAGGAAACACCATATATTTT.

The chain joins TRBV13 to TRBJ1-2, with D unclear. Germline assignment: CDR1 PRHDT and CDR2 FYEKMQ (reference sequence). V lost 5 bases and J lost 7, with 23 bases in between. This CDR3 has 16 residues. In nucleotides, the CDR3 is TGTGCCAGCAGCCCGAGAAAGCAGGCGACCGTTTCTGGCTACACCTTC. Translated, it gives CASSPRKQATVSGYTF.

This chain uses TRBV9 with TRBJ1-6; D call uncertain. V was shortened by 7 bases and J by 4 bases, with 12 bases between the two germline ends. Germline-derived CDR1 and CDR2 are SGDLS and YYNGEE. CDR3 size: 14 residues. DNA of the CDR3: TGTGCCAGCTCGAACGCAGATTATAATTCACCCCTCCACTTT. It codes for CASSNADYNSPLHF.